The 18 T cell receptor beta chains in this list originate from one sample, sequenced in a study of cytomegalovirus exposure and HLA in healthy donors. PCR used 60 Vbeta primers and 13 Jbeta primers. The method was immunoSEQ multiplex PCR; TCRdb's version includes in-frame clones alone and lacks a portion of them. Among about 180,000 clones listed, over 80% were seen once. The sequencing input was PBMCs. Receptor source: a girl aged 5 to 17 in good health and CMV-seropositive.

The table lists this clone with a count of one. At one of its ends the junction is not consistent with the germline gene, which may arise from a read error. This chain connects TRBV10-3 to TRBJ2-1, with 8 bases aligning to TRBD1. Germline values: CDR1 ENHRY, CDR2 SYGVKD. The CDR3 has 13 amino acids. The CDR3 protein is CAISESAGTGCLF. CDR3 coding DNA: TGTGCCATCAGTGAGTCTGCGGGGACAGGTTGCCTCTTC.

In DNA form, the CDR3 reads TGCGCCAGCAGCCAAGATCGACTAGCGGGAGTAGAGCAGTACTTC. It yields the protein CASSQDRLAGVEQYF. The rearrangement links TRBV4-3 to TRBJ2-7; 12 bases agree with TRBD2. Germline lookup yields CDR1 LGHNA and CDR2 YSLEER. J was trimmed by 7 bases and V by 0 bases; bases with no gene match: 4. The CDR3 has 15 residues.

This chain uses TRBV7-2 with TRBJ2-7; weak D call: TRBD2 (5 bases). CDR1 is SGHTA and CDR2 is FQGNSA in the germline V gene. V gave up 5 bases and J gave up 6 bases, with 8 bases separating them. The CDR3 length is 11 residues. The CDR3 loop is CASSPGIEQYF. The CDR3 bases are TGTGCCAGCAGCCCGGGAATCGAGCAGTACTTC. The whole variable domain, remainder taken from reference TRBV7-2 and TRBJ2-7, is GAGVSQSPSNKVTEKGKDVELRCDPISGHTALYWYRQSLGQGLEFLIYFQGNSAPDKSGLPSDRFSAERTGGSVSTLTIQRTQQEDSAVYLCASSPGIEQYFGPGTRLTVT.

The chain has TRBV7-9 and TRBJ2-3; 9 bases line up with TRBD2. The germline CDR1 and CDR2 sequences are SEHNR and FQNEAQ (reference sequence). J was trimmed by 5 bases and V by 5 bases; bases with no gene match: 5. This CDR3 has 14 amino acids. The CDR3: CASSQREEVDTQYF. The CDR3 DNA sequence: TGTGCCAGCAGCCAGCGGGAGGAGGTAGATACGCAGTATTTT.

The count of this clone is one. This chain connects TRBV25-1 to TRBJ1-2; 8 positions agree with TRBD1. The CDR3 length is 17 residues. The J segment lost 4 bases and the V segment lost 0 bases, leaving 10 bases of the junction unmatched. Germline V lookup: CDR1 MGHDK, CDR2 SYGVNS. CDR3 coding DNA: TGTGCCAGCAGTGAATATTCCCTTCGCGACAGGGGCTATGGCTACACCTTC. Its protein product is CASSEYSLRDRGYGYTF.

This chain links TRBV6-1 with TRBJ1-2; D ambiguous. This CDR3 contains 13 residues. The V gene's germline CDR1 is MNHNS and CDR2 SASEGT. Trimming shortened V by 2 bases and J by 2 bases, and 6 bases separated the two germline ends. The CDR3 spells CASSEPRNYGYTF. The CDR3, as DNA: TGTGCCAGCAGTGAACCCCGGAACTATGGCTACACCTTC.

This chain links TRBV15 with TRBJ1-2; TRBD1 matches 7 bases. V lost 3 bases, J lost 2 bases, and 6 bases stayed unmatched. The CDR3 is 15 amino acids. Germline V gene sequence: CDR1 LNHNV, CDR2 YYDKDF (reference sequence). Written as DNA, the CDR3 is TGTGCCACCAGCAGCCTAACAGGGGAAAACTATGGCTACACCTTC. Translation gives CATSSLTGENYGYTF.

This chain links TRBV29-1 with TRBJ2-3, with 11 bases that match TRBD2. Germline loops: CDR1 SQVTM, CDR2 ANQGSEA. With 4 bases clipped from V and 0 bases from J, the junction kept 18 bases outside the gene matches. The length of the CDR3 is 20 residues. The CDR3: CSVATTPVSGRAPSTDTQYF. The DNA of the CDR3 is TGCAGCGTTGCCACGACTCCCGTTAGCGGGAGGGCCCCTAGCACAGATACGCAGTATTTT.

The count of this clone is one. V usage is TRBV10-3 and J usage is TRBJ2-1; D perhaps matches TRBD2 (5 bases). The CDR3 spans 14 residues. Trimming left V 4 bases short and J 8 bases short, with 15 bases between. In germline, CDR1 is ENHRY, CDR2 SYGVKD. The CDR3 DNA reads TGTGCCATCAGTGTGGCCGTTGAGGGCGATGAGCAGTTCTTC. Protein: CAISVAVEGDEQFF.

The V call is TRBV7-8, the J call TRBJ2-2; perhaps TRBD1 as D (6 bases). Trimming took off 5 bases at V and 0 bases at J, with 7 bases between the two ends. This CDR3 comprises 14 residues. CDR1 is SGHVS and CDR2 is FQNEAQ in the germline V gene. The CDR3 bases are TGTGCCAGCAGCCGGACAGCGAACACCGGGGAGCTGTTTTTT. Protein product: CASSRTANTGELFF.

The chain combines TRBV10-2 with TRBJ1-2, with TRBD1 as a possible D gene (6 bases). Germline lookup yields CDR1 WSHSY and CDR2 SAAADI. The V end lost 7 bases, the J end lost 3 bases, and 12 bases lay between the germline ends. CDR3 length: 13 residues. Here the CDR3 DNA reads TGCGCCAGCACCCGCGCAGGGGACTATGGCTACACCTTC. Amino acid sequence: CASTRAGDYGYTF.

This clone was seen a handful of times. The CDR3: CASRGTGFYEQYF. The DNA of the CDR3 is TGTGCCAGCAGAGGGACAGGGTTCTACGAGCAGTACTTC. The V and J genes are TRBV2 and TRBJ2-7; 9 bases match TRBD1. The CDR3 is 13 amino acids. V trimming: 6 bases; J trimming: 3 bases; junction bases outside the gene matches: 3. Germline-derived CDR1 and CDR2 are SNHLY and FYNNEI.

The rearrangement links TRBV30 to TRBJ2-7; a possible D gene is TRBD1 (5 bases). CDR1 GTSNPN and CDR2 SVGIG come from the germline V gene (reference sequence). The CDR3 is 11 amino acids. Trimming pared 2 bases from V and 6 bases from J, leaving 8 bases between. The CDR3 DNA is TGTGCCTGGAGTACCCAGGGCGAGCAGTACTTC. This encodes CAWSTQGEQYF.

This rearrangement joins TRBV7-2 to TRBJ2-7, with D uncertain. The V and J ends lost 2 bases and 1 base respectively, with 9 bases between them. CDR3 size: 14 residues. Germline CDR1 is SGHTA and CDR2 is FQGNSA. The CDR3 spells CASSLSGWSYEQYF. The CDR3 nucleotides read TGTGCCAGCAGCTTATCGGGTTGGTCCTACGAGCAGTACTTC.

The chain combines TRBV7-9 with TRBJ2-3; D is unclear. V shed 6 bases and J shed 2 bases, with 15 bases lying between them. Germline CDR1 and CDR2: SEHNR and FQNEAQ (reference sequence). The CDR3 loop spans 15 amino acids. CDR3 DNA sequence: TGTGCCAGCAGGGGTACAGCCAGAACCACAGATACGCAGTATTTT. It codes for CASRGTARTTDTQYF.

The chain carries TRBV6-1 and TRBJ1-1; perhaps TRBD1 as D (5 bases). The germline V gene encodes CDR1 MNHNS and CDR2 SASEGT. There are 13 residues in the CDR3. The germline V and J ends were trimmed by 5 bases and 2 bases, with 9 bases remaining between them. As DNA, the CDR3 is TGTGCCAGCAGTAAAACAGGTAACACTGAAGCTTTCTTT. This gives the protein CASSKTGNTEAFF.

The V call is TRBV30, the J call TRBJ2-7; TRBD2 is a possible D gene (5 bases). The CDR3 loop spans 15 amino acids. Per the germline V gene, CDR1 is GTSNPN and CDR2 is SVGIG (reference sequence). V lost 2 bases to trimming and J lost 2 bases, with 16 bases between them. CDR3 sequence (DNA): TGTGCCTGGAGTACCTGGGAGACTCTGACCTACGAGCAGTACTTC. It translates to CAWSTWETLTYEQYF.

CDR3 in DNA: TGTGCCAGCAGCTTAAGGATTACGGGTGAAGCTTTCTTT. It yields the protein CASSLRITGEAFF. The chain is built from TRBV7-9 and TRBJ1-1, with D unresolved. The germline gives CDR1 SEHNR, CDR2 FQNEAQ (reference sequence). CDR3 length: 13 residues. Between the trimmed V and J ends, which lost 2 bases and 7 bases, there was a span of 11 bases.